In its sample, the clone carrying this T cell receptor beta chain was seen once. The target antigen is unknown. The RNA, about 0.5 to 1 ug, was put through reverse transcription using random hexamers. Amplification of TCR beta CDR3 spanned 54 Vbeta and 13 Jbeta via immunoSEQ multiplex PCR. TCRdb re-called the immunoSEQ multiplex PCR reads with MiXCR, one entry per CDR3 protein. The table lists approximately 200,000 distinct CDR3 sequences, roughly 94% of them singletons. The data derive from a study of CD8 T cells in Susac syndrome. With 0 bases removed from V and 0 bases from J, the gap between germline ends came to 8 bases. The CDR3 loop spans 15 amino acids. Looked up from germline, CDR1 is MGHRA and CDR2 is YSYEKL. Study-wide findings and caveats: It was acknowledged in the study that its TCR sequencing and HLA analysis involved a relatively small number of individuals.

Purification of the CD8+ and CD4+ T cells relied on negative isolation, and TEMRA cells underwent FACS enrichment. Sample: CD4+ T cells from PBMCs. The rearrangement joins TRBV4-1 to TRBJ2-5; D is unclear. The TCR was taken from a human donor with multiple sclerosis. Written as DNA, the CDR3 is TGCGCCAGCAGCCAAGATGAAGGTTACCAAGAGACCCAGTACTTC. This sequence encodes CASSQDEGYQETQYF.